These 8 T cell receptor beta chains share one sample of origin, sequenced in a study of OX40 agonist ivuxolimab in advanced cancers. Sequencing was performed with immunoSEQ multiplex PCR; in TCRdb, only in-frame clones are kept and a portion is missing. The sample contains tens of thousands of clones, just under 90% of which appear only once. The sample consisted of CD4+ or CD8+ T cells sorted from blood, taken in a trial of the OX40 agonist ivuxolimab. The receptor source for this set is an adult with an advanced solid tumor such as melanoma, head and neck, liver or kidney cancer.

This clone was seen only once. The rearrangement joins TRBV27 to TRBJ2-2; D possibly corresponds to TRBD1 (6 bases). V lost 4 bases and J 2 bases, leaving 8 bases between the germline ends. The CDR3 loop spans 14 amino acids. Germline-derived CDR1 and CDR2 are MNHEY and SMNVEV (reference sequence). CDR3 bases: TGTGCCAGCAGTTGGGGACACAACACCGGGGAGCTGTTTTTT. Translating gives CASSWGHNTGELFF.

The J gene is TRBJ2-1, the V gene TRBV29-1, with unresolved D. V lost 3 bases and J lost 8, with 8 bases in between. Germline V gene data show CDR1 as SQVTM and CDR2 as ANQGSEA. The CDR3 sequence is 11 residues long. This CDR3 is CSVDERYEQFF. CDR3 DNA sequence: TGCAGCGTTGACGAGAGGTATGAGCAGTTCTTC.

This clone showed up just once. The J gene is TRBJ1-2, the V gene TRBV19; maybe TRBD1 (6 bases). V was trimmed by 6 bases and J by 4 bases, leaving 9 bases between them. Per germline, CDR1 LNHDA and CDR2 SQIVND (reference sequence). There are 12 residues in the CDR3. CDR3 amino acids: CASRGGIYGYTF. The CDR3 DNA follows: TGTGCCAGTAGAGGGGGGATCTATGGCTACACCTTC.

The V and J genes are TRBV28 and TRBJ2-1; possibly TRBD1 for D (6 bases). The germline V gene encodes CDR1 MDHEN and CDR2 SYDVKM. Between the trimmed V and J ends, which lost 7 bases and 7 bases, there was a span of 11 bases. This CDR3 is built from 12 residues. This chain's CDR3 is CASTARGNEQFF. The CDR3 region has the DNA TGTGCCAGCACAGCCAGGGGAAATGAGCAGTTCTTC. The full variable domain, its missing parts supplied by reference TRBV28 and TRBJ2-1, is DVKVTQSSRYLVKRTGEKVFLECVQDMDHENMFWYRQDPGLGLRLIYFSYDVKMKEKGDIPEGYSVSREKKERFSLILESASTNQTSMYLCASTARGNEQFFGPGTRLTVL.

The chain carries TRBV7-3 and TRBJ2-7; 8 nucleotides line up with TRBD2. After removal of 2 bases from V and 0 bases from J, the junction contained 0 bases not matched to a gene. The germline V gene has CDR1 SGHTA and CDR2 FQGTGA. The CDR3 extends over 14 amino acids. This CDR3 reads CASSLLAGSYEQYF. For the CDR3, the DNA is TGTGCCAGCAGCTTACTAGCGGGCTCCTACGAGCAGTACTTC.

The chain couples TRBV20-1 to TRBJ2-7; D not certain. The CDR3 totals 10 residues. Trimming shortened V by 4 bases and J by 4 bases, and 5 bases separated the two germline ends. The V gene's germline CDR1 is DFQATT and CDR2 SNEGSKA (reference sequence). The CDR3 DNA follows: TGCAGTGCTATGCCTTACGAGCAGTACTTC. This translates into CSAMPYEQYF.

This CDR3 is CASSSLQGANYGYTF. Here the CDR3 DNA reads TGCGCCAGCAGCTCCCTACAGGGGGCGAACTATGGCTACACCTTC. The chain recombines TRBV5-1 with TRBJ1-2; TRBD1 matches at 9 bases. The CDR3 extends over 15 amino acids. Germline assignment: CDR1 SGHRS and CDR2 YFSETQ. J gave up 2 bases and V 3 bases, and 5 bases lay outside the gene matches.

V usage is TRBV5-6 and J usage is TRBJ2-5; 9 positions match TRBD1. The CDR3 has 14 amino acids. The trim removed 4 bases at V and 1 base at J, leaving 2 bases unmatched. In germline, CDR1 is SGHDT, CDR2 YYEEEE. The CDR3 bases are TGTGCCAGCAGCCGGGACAGGGTCCAAGAGACCCAGTACTTC. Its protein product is CASSRDRVQETQYF.